The clone carrying this T cell receptor beta chain occurred many times. Its target is not known. In the original workflow: Construction of a distant-metastasis classifier for papillary thyroid cancer relied on CDR3 differences across clinicopathological groups. TCRdb ran MiXCR on the PCR reads. TCRdb, rather than the study authors, made the V and J calls. The sample has some 25,000 clones, around a fifth seen once. This specimen comes from a study of metastatic and nonmetastatic thyroid tumors. Study information: Repertoire comparison spanned blood and tumor or nodule tissue of malignant and benign thyroid patients.

The CDR3 is 12 amino acids. The V gene lost 4 bases and the J gene lost 4 bases, with 9 bases spanning the gap. In germline, CDR1 is SGHDT, CDR2 YYEEEE. Findings of the study overall: Malignant tumors reportedly showed significantly higher TCR beta diversity than benign nodules in both blood and tumor.

No patient had received any treatment before thyroid surgery. This TCR came from a male donor with papillary thyroid cancer or a benign thyroid nodule (not recorded which). Some clones in this sample may be carry-over from other donors' samples. Sequenced sample: blood. This chain links TRBV5-6 with TRBJ2-7, with D possibly matching TRBD1 (5 bases). CDR3 region: CASSRTGYEQYF. Here the CDR3 DNA reads TGTGCCAGCAGCCGCACAGGATACGAGCAGTACTTC.